The 30 T cell receptor beta chains below all came from one sample that was sequenced in a study of human CD8 memory T cell subsets. UMI-labeled 5' RACE produced the TCR beta libraries. TCRdb re-called the 5' RACE reads and gives one entry per CDR3 protein, without DNA. The sample holds approximately 10,000 distinct CDR3 sequences. With exhausted-like traits, TPEX cells were early memory CD8+ T cells that were CCR7+ PD-1+ TIGIT+. The sequenced sample was CD8+ T cells from PBMCs. Receptor source: a human donor in good health.

The chain carries TRBV27 and TRBJ2-7; TCRdb's assignment of TRBD2 cannot be checked, as there is no DNA. Germline V gives CDR1 MNHEY, CDR2 SMNVEV (reference sequence). The CDR3 spans 16 residues. The CDR3 loop reads CASRVWGTRASYEQYF.

The V gene is TRBV5-5, the J gene TRBJ1-3; lacking DNA, the TRBD1 call made by TCRdb goes unchecked. This CDR3 comprises 17 residues. The germline V gene has CDR1 SGHKS and CDR2 YYEKEE (reference sequence). CDR3: CASSLYYGTQSGNTIYF.

The chain combines TRBV7-2 with TRBJ2-5; the TCRdb D gene call, TRBD2, has no DNA to confirm it. Germline-derived CDR1 and CDR2 are SGHTA and FQGNSA. The CDR3 loop spans 17 amino acids. Here the CDR3 reads CASPGARLAGEEKTQYF.

Its frequency marks this clonotype as medium-sized. The chain recombines TRBV5-6 with TRBJ1-6; TCRdb returns TRBD1, unconfirmable since there is no DNA. This CDR3 is built from 12 residues. The germline CDR1 and CDR2 sequences are SGHDT and YYEEEE. The CDR3 spells CASSSGGSPLHF.

The chain is built from TRBV27 and TRBJ1-4. Germline V CDR1 and CDR2: MNHEY, SMNVEV (reference sequence). This CDR3 spans 14 amino acids. Here the CDR3 reads CASSLQSTNEKLFF.

The V call is TRBV19, the J call TRBJ2-1. From germline, CDR1 is LNHDA and CDR2 SQIVND (reference sequence). The CDR3 has 15 amino acids. CDR3 sequence reads: CASTPFLSSYNEQFF.

The chain carries TRBV6-5 and TRBJ2-2; TCRdb outputs TRBD2, but without DNA this stays unchecked. Germline V gene lookup returns CDR1 MNHEY and CDR2 SVGAGI. The CDR3 consists of 16 residues. CDR3 sequence reads: CASTLGLATNTGELFF.

The CDR3 loop reads CASSRHRGMNTEAFF. The chain recombines TRBV7-8 with TRBJ1-1; the TCRdb D gene call, TRBD1, has no DNA to confirm it. The CDR3 is made up of 15 amino acids. CDR1 and CDR2 from the germline V gene are SGHVS and FQNEAQ.

This clonotype counts as medium-sized by frequency. The V and J genes are TRBV7-9 and TRBJ2-1; TCRdb designates TRBD2, a call that cannot be tested without DNA. Per the germline V gene, CDR1 is SEHNR and CDR2 is FQNEAQ (reference sequence). The CDR3 is 17 residues long. This chain's CDR3 is CASSLDGTLPAYNEQFF.

V usage is TRBV7-8 and J usage is TRBJ2-7; TCRdb gives TRBD1 as the D gene, but with no DNA this cannot be confirmed. Per the germline V gene, CDR1 is SGHVS and CDR2 is FQNEAQ. This CDR3 is built from 14 residues. The CDR3 here is CASSLQGNRYEQYF.

The chain joins TRBV6-5 to TRBJ1-2; TCRdb designates TRBD1, a call that cannot be tested without DNA. This CDR3 contains 13 residues. The germline CDR1 and CDR2 sequences are MNHEY and SVGAGI. The CDR3 region is CASSIGTGDGYTF.

The chain recombines TRBV7-3 with TRBJ2-3; the TCRdb D gene call, TRBD1, has no DNA to confirm it. The CDR3 length is 14 residues. Germline loops: CDR1 SGHTA, CDR2 FQGTGA. CDR3 sequence reads: CASSPTGGTDTQYF.

This clonotype is labeled medium-sized based on frequency. This sequence joins TRBV28 and TRBJ2-7; TCRdb proposes TRBD1, but this gene call is untestable without DNA. The CDR3 totals 15 residues. Germline loops: CDR1 MDHEN, CDR2 SYDVKM. The CDR3 reads CASNPRDRGRDEQYF.

The chain carries TRBV18 and TRBJ2-2; the D call from TCRdb, TRBD1, cannot be confirmed without DNA. From germline, CDR1 is KGHSH and CDR2 LQKENI. This CDR3 is built from 16 residues. CDR3 protein: CASSPRGRENTGELFF.

The genes are TRBV28 and TRBJ2-1; no DNA is available, so the TRBD2 call from TCRdb remains unchecked. CDR3 size: 16 residues. Germline CDR1 MDHEN, CDR2 SYDVKM. CDR3 sequence: CASSPRTSFSYNEQFF.

The V gene is TRBV28, the J gene TRBJ1-2; the D call of TRBD1 rests on TCRdb alone, since no DNA is present to check it. Germline V CDR1 and CDR2: MDHEN, SYDVKM. This CDR3 comprises 16 residues. CDR3 region: CASSLSGRWPNYGYTF.

The V and J genes are TRBV29-1 and TRBJ2-7; the D call of TRBD2 rests on TCRdb alone, since no DNA is present to check it. The CDR3 contains 18 residues. Germline CDR1 reads SQVTM; CDR2 reads ANQGSEA. CDR3 region: CSVEVTSGRSSSSYEQYF.

The V call is TRBV18, the J call TRBJ1-2. This CDR3 is 15 amino acids long. CDR1 is KGHSH and CDR2 is LQKENI in the germline V gene. The CDR3 sequence: CASSPQSDLNYGYTF.

This clonotype counts as medium-sized by frequency. The gene calls are TRBV27 and TRBJ2-1; TCRdb's D call, TRBD2, is unchecked because there is no DNA. The CDR3 is made up of 16 amino acids. Germline V gene lookup returns CDR1 MNHEY and CDR2 SMNVEV (reference sequence). CDR3 amino acids: CASSIRGREGYNEQFF.

This chain uses TRBV20-1 with TRBJ2-1; TCRdb lists TRBD1, though no DNA is available to test this call. Germline V gene sequence: CDR1 DFQATT, CDR2 SNEGSKA (reference sequence). The CDR3 is 13 amino acids. The CDR3 sequence is CSARSYRGHEQFF.

This chain joins TRBV6-2 or TRBV6-3 and TRBJ2-5; TCRdb picks TRBD1, but there is no DNA to check that call. Germline loops: CDR1 MNHEY, CDR2 SVGEGT. This CDR3 has 15 amino acids. This CDR3 is CASSTSRTEKETQYF.

The rearrangement uses TRBV6-5 and TRBJ2-7; TCRdb selects TRBD1, and the lack of DNA leaves this call unchecked. Germline values: CDR1 MNHEY, CDR2 SVGAGI. CDR3 length: 15 residues. CDR3 amino acids: CASSYFGQGFYEQYF.

The chain joins TRBV29-1 to TRBJ2-4; with no DNA, the TCRdb D assignment of TRBD2 cannot be verified. Germline V lookup: CDR1 SQVTM, CDR2 ANQGSEA. The CDR3 has 13 amino acids. This chain's CDR3 is CSVERGEKNIQYF.

This clonotype counts as medium-sized by frequency. The J gene is TRBJ1-1, the V gene TRBV7-9. CDR3 size: 14 residues. The germline V gene has CDR1 SEHNR and CDR2 FQNEAQ (reference sequence). The CDR3 reads CASSLGGTRGEAFF.

This chain uses TRBV10-3 with TRBJ1-1; no DNA is available, so the TRBD1 call from TCRdb remains unchecked. CDR1 is ENHRY and CDR2 is SYGVKD in the germline V gene. The CDR3 contains 12 residues. CDR3 sequence reads: CAVQGEVTEAFF.

The chain carries TRBV2 and TRBJ1-2; the TCRdb call, TRBD1, lacks DNA for checking. In germline, CDR1 is SNHLY, CDR2 FYNNEI. The length of the CDR3 is 12 residues. The CDR3: CASSMQGHGYTF.

The V call is TRBV6-2 or TRBV6-3, the J call TRBJ1-5. Germline V CDR1 and CDR2: MNHEY, SVGEGT. This CDR3 spans 16 amino acids. The CDR3 sequence: CASSSNSHLGNQPQHF.

The gene calls are TRBV10-2 and TRBJ2-2. The CDR3 sequence is 14 residues long. Germline values: CDR1 WSHSY, CDR2 SAAADI. Here the CDR3 reads CASKEPQITGELFF.

The chain carries TRBV13 and TRBJ2-7; TCRdb's D gene call, TRBD1, goes unchecked for lack of DNA. The CDR3 length is 15 residues. Germline CDR1 is PRHDT and CDR2 is FYEKMQ (reference sequence). This chain's CDR3 is CASSLSEGVSYEQYF.

The CDR3 region is CASSSPSDLDYGYTF. The J gene is TRBJ1-2, the V gene TRBV7-9; absent DNA, TCRdb's TRBD1 call cannot be checked. The CDR3 length is 15 residues. Looked up from germline, CDR1 is SEHNR and CDR2 is FQNEAQ (reference sequence).